These 20 T cell receptor beta chains share one sample of origin, sequenced in a study of OX40 agonist ivuxolimab in advanced cancers. The protocol was immunoSEQ multiplex PCR, while the TCRdb copy is restricted to in-frame clones and leaves out a portion. The table includes some 80,000 clones, roughly 84% detected once. The sequenced sample was CD4+ or CD8+ T cells sorted from blood, obtained in a trial of the OX40 agonist ivuxolimab. The source of these receptors is an adult with an advanced solid tumor such as melanoma, head and neck, liver or kidney cancer.

The J gene is TRBJ1-5, the V gene TRBV2; D perhaps matches TRBD1 (6 bases). Germline V CDR1 and CDR2: SNHLY, FYNNEI. This CDR3 has 13 residues. The V gene lost 7 bases and the J gene lost 6 bases, with 13 bases spanning the gap. CDR3 nucleotide sequence: TGTGCCAGCAACAGGGACCCCCCTCAGCCCCAGCATTTT. Translating it yields CASNRDPPQPQHF.

This clone has a handful of counts. V gene TRBV29-1 combines with J gene TRBJ2-2, with 8 positions matching TRBD1. Looked up from germline, CDR1 is SQVTM and CDR2 is ANQGSEA. Trimming removed 7 bases from V and 1 base from J; junction bases left unmatched: 5. This CDR3 spans 14 amino acids. The CDR3 is CSAGQGLNTGELFF. The DNA of the CDR3 is TGCAGCGCTGGACAGGGCTTGAACACCGGGGAGCTGTTTTTT.

The chain carries TRBV27 and TRBJ1-6; a weak D match, TRBD1 (5 bases). Germline CDR1 is MNHEY and CDR2 is SMNVEV (reference sequence). V lost 5 bases and J lost 5, with 13 bases in between. This CDR3 contains 15 residues. The CDR3 coding sequence is TGTGCCAGCAGTCCACGGACACCTAATAATTCACCCCTCCACTTT. It specifies CASSPRTPNNSPLHF.

In DNA, the CDR3 is TGTGCCAGCAGTACCAGAAGAGATGGCTACACCTTC. Its protein is CASSTRRDGYTF. The chain links TRBV28 to TRBJ1-2, with no clear D. The V end was cut by 5 bases, the J end by 6 bases, with 10 bases between. The CDR3 has 12 amino acids. The germline V gene has CDR1 MDHEN and CDR2 SYDVKM.

This rearrangement joins TRBV18 to TRBJ2-3; 10 positions agree with TRBD2. V gave up 3 bases and J gave up 3 bases; unmatched junction bases: 3. CDR1 KGHSH and CDR2 LQKENI come from the germline V gene. The CDR3 contains 15 residues. As DNA, the CDR3 is TGTGCCAGCTCACCCGGACTAGCGGAAACAGATACGCAGTATTTT. It encodes CASSPGLAETDTQYF. The complete variable domain, with remaining parts taken from reference TRBV18 and TRBJ2-3, reads NAGVMQNPRHLVRRRGQEARLRCSPMKGHSHVYWYRQLPEEGLKFMVYLQKENIIDESGMPKERFSAEFPKEGPSILRIQQVVRGDSAAYFCASSPGLAETDTQYFGPGTRLTVL.

The chain couples TRBV5-6 to TRBJ2-5; tentative D call: TRBD1 (5 bases). This CDR3 is 15 amino acids long. Germline V gene lookup returns CDR1 SGHDT and CDR2 YYEEEE. V was trimmed by 3 bases and J by 1 base, leaving 13 bases between them. The CDR3 nucleotides are TGTGCCAGCAGCTATTTACAGGTGACCCAAGAGACCCAGTACTTC. Translation gives CASSYLQVTQETQYF.

The chain employs TRBV2 and TRBJ2-5, with 15 bases identical to TRBD2. V lost 0 bases to trimming and J lost 5 bases; unmatched junction nucleotides: 10. The CDR3 sequence is 19 residues long. Germline-derived CDR1 and CDR2 are SNHLY and FYNNEI. CDR3 amino acids: CASSEAPGLAGGPTETQYF. Here the CDR3 DNA reads TGTGCCAGCAGTGAAGCGCCGGGACTAGCGGGAGGTCCGACGGAGACCCAGTACTTC. Full variable domain (missing parts from reference TRBV2 and TRBJ2-5): EPEVTQTPSHQVTQMGQEVILRCVPISNHLYFYWYRQILGQKVEFLVSFYNNEISEKSEIFDDQFSVERPDGSNFTLKIRSTKLEDSAMYFCASSEAPGLAGGPTETQYFGPGTRLLVL.

This chain links TRBV5-6 with TRBJ2-1; 7 bases are shared with TRBD1. J gave up 9 bases and V 0 bases, and 9 bases lay outside the gene matches. The CDR3 loop spans 15 amino acids. Germline CDR1 reads SGHDT; CDR2 reads YYEEEE. The DNA for the CDR3 is TGTGCCAGCAGCTTGGTAGGGGGCGTTCGTAGTGAGCAGTTCTTC. It specifies CASSLVGGVRSEQFF.

The chain has TRBV5-5 and TRBJ2-3, with 8 bases lining up with TRBD1. Germline V lookup: CDR1 SGHKS, CDR2 YYEKEE (reference sequence). The CDR3 covers 15 residues. Trimming removed 1 base from V and 3 bases from J; junction bases left unmatched: 4. CDR3 coding DNA: TGTGCCAGCAGCTTGCGGCGGGACAGGACAGATACGCAGTATTTT. This encodes CASSLRRDRTDTQYF.

The rearrangement links TRBV6-6 to TRBJ2-6, with D uncertain. The V end was cut by 7 bases, the J end by 0 bases, with 13 bases between. This CDR3 is built from 16 residues. CDR1 and CDR2 (germline): MNHNY, SVGAGI (reference sequence). CDR3 coding DNA: TGTGCCAGCACGGCGGAGTTGGGCTCTGGGGCCAACGTCCTGACTTTC. This encodes CASTAELGSGANVLTF.

The rearrangement uses TRBV28 and TRBJ2-7, with 9 positions matching TRBD1. Germline assignment: CDR1 MDHEN and CDR2 SYDVKM. This CDR3 is 18 amino acids long. Trimming removed 5 bases from V and 1 base from J; junction bases left unmatched: 15. DNA of the CDR3: TGTGCCAGCAGTCAACTAGGACAGGGGAGGGGTGGGTCCTACGAGCAGTACGTC. The encoded protein is CASSQLGQGRGGSYEQYV.

This rearrangement joins TRBV9 to TRBJ1-2; tentatively, D is TRBD1 (6 bases). CDR1 is SGDLS, CDR2 YYNGEE, per germline. The CDR3 extends over 15 amino acids. V dropped 0 bases and J dropped 7 bases, with 16 bases sitting between them. The chain's CDR3 is CASSVGPGDLSGYTF. The CDR3, as DNA: TGTGCCAGCAGCGTAGGGCCAGGGGACCTCTCTGGCTACACCTTC.

The chain combines TRBV6-6 with TRBJ2-7; the match to TRBD2 covers 11 bases. Germline V gene lookup returns CDR1 MNHNY and CDR2 SVGAGI (reference sequence). J lost 2 bases, V lost 9 bases, and 6 bases had no gene match. This CDR3 is 14 amino acids long. CDR3 protein: CASTTSGGTYEQYV. The CDR3 DNA follows: TGTGCCAGTACTACTAGCGGGGGCACCTACGAGCAGTACGTC.

V gene TRBV5-1 combines with J gene TRBJ1-1; D gene uncertain. The germline CDR1 and CDR2 sequences are SGHRS and YFSETQ. Trimming cost V 5 bases and J 0 bases, with 8 bases left between them. CDR3 length: 13 amino acids. The CDR3 region is CASSTGMNTEAFF. The CDR3 DNA follows: TGCGCCAGCAGTACTGGGATGAACACTGAAGCTTTCTTT.

V usage is TRBV11-2 and J usage is TRBJ1-2; D is uncertain. Between the trimmed V and J ends, which lost 5 bases and 6 bases, there was a span of 16 bases. The CDR3 totals 14 residues. The germline gives CDR1 SGHAT, CDR2 FQNNGV. CDR3 coding DNA: TGTGCCAGCAGCGCTAATCGCGGTCTCGATGGCTACACCTTC. This sequence encodes CASSANRGLDGYTF. Supplemented by reference TRBV11-2 and TRBJ1-2, the full variable domain reads EAGVAQSPRYKIIEKRQSVAFWCNPISGHATLYWYQQILGQGPKLLIQFQNNGVVDDSQLPKDRFSAERLKGVDSTLKIQPAKLEDSAVYLCASSANRGLDGYTFGSGTRLTVV.

The V gene is TRBV10-2, the J gene TRBJ1-5; D is perhaps TRBD1 (6 bases). The CDR3 runs to 12 residues. The germline V gene has CDR1 WSHSY and CDR2 SAAADI. Deletions cut 10 bases from V and 4 bases from J, with 11 bases between. The CDR3 sequence is CATNDRNQPQHF. As DNA, the CDR3 is TGCGCCACCAACGACAGGAATCAGCCCCAGCATTTT.

This clone appeared a single time. The V call is TRBV2, the J call TRBJ1-2; unclear D gene. V was shortened by 10 bases and J by 4 bases, with 13 bases between the two germline ends. Germline values: CDR1 SNHLY, CDR2 FYNNEI. The CDR3 consists of 12 residues. CDR3 nucleotide sequence: TGTGCCACCCCGGAGGGCATCTATGGCTACACCTTC. Its translation: CATPEGIYGYTF.

J is TRBJ1-1 and V is TRBV7-3; no reliable D call. The length of the CDR3 is 13 residues. CDR1 SGHTA and CDR2 FQGTGA come from the germline V gene. With 4 bases removed from V and 1 base from J, the gap between germline ends came to 7 bases. CDR3 bases: TGTGCCAGCAGCTCCCAACCGAACACTGAAGCTTTCTTT. Translation: CASSSQPNTEAFF.

The V and J genes are TRBV7-3 and TRBJ2-5; D is perhaps TRBD2 (6 bases). Germline assignment: CDR1 SGHTA and CDR2 FQGTGA. CDR3 length equals 16 residues. The V and J ends lost 6 bases and 1 base respectively, with 18 bases between them. CDR3 protein: CASSPTSSAFQETQYF. CDR3 nucleotides: TGTGCCAGCAGTCCGACCTCTAGCGCCTTCCAAGAGACCCAGTACTTC.

The chain links TRBV6-5 to TRBJ2-2; TRBD1 might be the D (5 bases). V was trimmed by 7 bases and J by 11 bases, leaving 20 bases between them. The germline CDR1 and CDR2 sequences are MNHEY and SVGAGI. This CDR3 spans 14 amino acids. CDR3 sequence (DNA): TGTGCCAGCAAAGACGGACAATCCTTCAGTGAGCTGTTTTTT. Its translation: CASKDGQSFSELFF.